Each of the 20 T cell receptor beta chains below was sequenced from the same sample in a study of T cells in Graves' hyperthyroidism and ophthalmopathy. Amplification targeted TCR beta CDR3 regions from RNA transcripts. HTBI primers were employed in a first-round RT-PCR of the TCR CDR3. MiXCR, applied by TCRdb to the multiplex PCR reads, yields one record per CDR3 protein. The sample yields 550,000 to 850,000 distinct CDR3 sequences, around 19% seen once. Sequences were obtained from blood. The origin of the receptors is a woman in her fifties or sixties with Graves' hyperthyroidism that later progressed to Graves' ophthalmopathy.

The chain recombines TRBV5-1 with TRBJ2-7, with 7 bases identical to TRBD1. Germline trimming cut 0 bases from V and 5 bases from J; bases unmatched to any gene: 8. Germline values: CDR1 SGHRS, CDR2 YFSETQ. This CDR3 contains 15 residues. The CDR3 spells CASSLVPGQSDEQYF. The CDR3 coding sequence is TGCGCCAGCAGCTTGGTCCCGGGACAGTCAGACGAGCAGTACTTC.

The rearrangement joins TRBV29-1 to TRBJ1-1, with D hard to call. CDR1 is SQVTM, CDR2 ANQGSEA, per germline. The V and J ends lost 5 bases and 6 bases respectively, with 10 bases between them. The CDR3 spans 11 residues. This CDR3 is CSVLLPSEAFF. The CDR3 nucleotides are TGCAGCGTTCTTCTTCCATCTGAAGCTTTCTTT.

The chain employs TRBV2 and TRBJ2-2; D is possibly TRBD1 or TRBD2 (6 bases each). The germline CDR1 and CDR2 sequences are SNHLY and FYNNEI. The CDR3 consists of 15 residues. With 6 bases removed from V and 5 bases from J, the gap between germline ends came to 16 bases. CDR3 nucleotides: TGTGCCAGCAGATTCACCCAGGGGAGGACCGGGGAGCTGTTTTTT. This gives the protein CASRFTQGRTGELFF.

The chain couples TRBV4-1 to TRBJ2-2, with 8 bases aligning to TRBD2. The CDR3 is 17 residues long. CDR1 and CDR2 from the germline V gene are MGHRA and YSYEKL. Trimming took 5 bases from V and 1 from J; bases not matched to a gene: 9. This CDR3 is CASSYPPAGENTGELFF. CDR3 DNA: TGCGCCAGCAGCTATCCCCCAGCGGGGGAGAACACCGGGGAGCTGTTTTTT.

This clonotype was counted a few times. The chain is built from TRBV19 and TRBJ1-2; 8 bases are shared with TRBD1. V gave up 5 bases and J gave up 4 bases; unmatched junction bases: 3. The germline gives CDR1 LNHDA, CDR2 SQIVND (reference sequence). The CDR3 loop spans 13 amino acids. CDR3 sequence reads: CASSGQGFYGYTF. The CDR3 nucleotides are TGTGCCAGTAGTGGACAGGGATTCTATGGCTACACCTTC.

This clonotype was observed at least ten times. Compared with germline, one end of the junction differs, possibly owing to a read error. The chain carries TRBV7-3 and TRBJ2-1, with 7 nucleotides matching TRBD1. The germline CDR1 and CDR2 sequences are SGHTA and FQGTGA. CDR3 length: 15 amino acids. Written as DNA, the CDR3 is TGCGCCAGCAGCTTGACAGGGAGCTCCTACAATGAGCAGTTCTTC. Translation gives CASSLTGSSYNEQFF. Full variable domain (missing parts from reference TRBV7-3 and TRBJ2-1): GAGVSQTPSNKVTEKGKYVELRCDPISGHTALYWYRQSLGQGPEFLIYFQGTGAADDSGLPNDRFFAVRPEGSVSTLKIQRTERGDSAVYLCASSLTGSSYNEQFFGPGTRLTVL.

There are a few counts of this clonotype. This chain links TRBV14 with TRBJ1-2; D possibly corresponds to TRBD1 (5 bases). The V gene lost 2 bases and the J gene lost 5 bases, with 12 bases spanning the gap. The CDR3 consists of 14 residues. Germline CDR1 reads SGHDN; CDR2 reads FVKESK. Here the CDR3 DNA reads TGTGCCAGCAGCCAATCAGGGCGGGGGTATGGCTACACCTTC. Encoded protein: CASSQSGRGYGYTF.

This clonotype was counted a few times. This chain joins TRBV20-1 and TRBJ2-7, with D perhaps being TRBD1 or TRBD2 (6 bases each). Trimming left V 3 bases short and J 3 bases short, with 15 bases between. This CDR3 region has 14 residues. Per germline, CDR1 DFQATT and CDR2 SNEGSKA (reference sequence). CDR3 protein: CSASGQKGGYEQYF. The CDR3 nucleotides read TGCAGTGCTAGCGGTCAGAAGGGGGGCTACGAGCAGTACTTC.

The gene calls are TRBV10-2 and TRBJ2-1; D is perhaps TRBD1 or TRBD2 (5 bases each). The CDR3 sequence is 13 residues long. Germline CDR1 reads WSHSY; CDR2 reads SAAADI. V lost 3 bases and J 9 bases, leaving 12 bases between the germline ends. The CDR3 region is CASSEGDRGEQFF. The CDR3, as DNA: TGCGCCAGCAGTGAAGGGGACCGGGGTGAGCAGTTCTTC.

This clonotype turned up a few times. This chain joins TRBV29-1 and TRBJ2-3; D unresolved. Germline loops: CDR1 SQVTM, CDR2 ANQGSEA. This CDR3 comprises 14 residues. Trimming took off 4 bases at V and 0 bases at J, with 11 bases between the two ends. The CDR3 here is CSVGPPSSTDTQYF. As DNA, the CDR3 is TGCAGCGTTGGCCCCCCCTCTAGCACAGATACGCAGTATTTT.

This clonotype was seen many times. This rearrangement joins TRBV6-1 to TRBJ2-1; D is uncertain. CDR1 MNHNS and CDR2 SASEGT come from the germline V gene. The CDR3 contains 15 residues. V was pared by 4 bases and J by 10 bases, with 20 bases between. DNA for the CDR3: TGTGCCAGCAGTGGTTCTCGTGGTCCGGTTTGGGAGCAGTTCTTC. This codes for CASSGSRGPVWEQFF.

This clonotype was seen many times. V gene TRBV11-2 combines with J gene TRBJ2-5; 8 nucleotides agree with TRBD2. This CDR3 is built from 19 residues. Germline loops: CDR1 SGHAT, CDR2 FQNNGV. Trimming took 0 bases from V and 0 from J; bases not matched to a gene: 12. Here the CDR3 DNA reads TGTGCCAGCAGCTTAGATCTGTCTAGCGGGTGGGGGAACCAAGAGACCCAGTACTTC. Translated, it gives CASSLDLSSGWGNQETQYF.

This clonotype was counted many times. At one boundary the junction diverges from the germline segment, which might be a read error. This sequence joins TRBV10-1 and TRBJ2-2, with a possible D match to TRBD1 (6 bases). Per the germline V gene, CDR1 is WNHNN and CDR2 is SYGVQD (reference sequence). The CDR3 has 12 residues. Here the CDR3 DNA reads TGTGCCAGCAGGGGTAACACCGGGGAGCTGTTTTTT. Translating it yields CASRGNTGELFF.

Comments on this clonotype: Sequence at one end of the junction differs from germline and may be a read error. The V gene is TRBV12-3 or TRBV12-4, the J gene TRBJ2-1, with a possible D match to TRBD1 (6 bases). The CDR3 is 13 residues long. CDR3 region: CASSPFWGHDHLF. DNA of the CDR3: TGTGCCAGCAGTCCTTTCTGGGGGCACGACCACCTCTTC.

There are many counts of this clonotype. The V gene is TRBV6-1, the J gene TRBJ2-7, with 7 bases fitting TRBD1. Germline CDR1 is MNHNS and CDR2 is SASEGT. CDR3 length: 15 residues. The junction had 8 bases not matched to a gene; V was cut back by 6 bases and J by 0 bases. This chain's CDR3 is CASSKAGTDSYEQYF. In DNA form, the CDR3 reads TGTGCCAGCAGCAAGGCCGGGACAGACTCCTACGAGCAGTACTTC.

There are a few counts of this clonotype. This chain uses TRBV7-2 with TRBJ2-1; D gene unclear. Trimming cost V 5 bases and J 6 bases, with 5 bases left between them. Germline CDR1 and CDR2: SGHTA and FQGNSA. The CDR3 spans 11 residues. The CDR3 DNA is TGTGCCAGCAGCCCCGCCAATGAGCAGTTCTTC. Amino acids: CASSPANEQFF.

On this clonotype: A much larger clone is a single base away; this may be a read error. This chain uses TRBV20-1 with TRBJ1-1; 8 positions match TRBD1. The CDR3 loop spans 12 amino acids. Germline CDR1 and CDR2: DFQATT and SNEGSKA (reference sequence). V lost 6 bases, J lost 11 bases, and 11 bases stayed unmatched. This chain's CDR3 is CSASPEGQAAFF. In DNA form, the CDR3 reads TGCAGTGCGTCCCCGGAGGGACAGGCGGCTTTCTTT.

The chain joins TRBV6-2 or TRBV6-3 to TRBJ2-2; D unclear. The V gene lost 5 bases and the J gene lost 6 bases, with 10 bases spanning the gap. The germline CDR1 and CDR2 sequences are MNHEY and SVGEGT. This CDR3 is built from 13 residues. The CDR3 region is CASSRLGAGELFF. CDR3 nucleotide sequence: TGTGCCAGCAGTCGTCTGGGCGCCGGGGAGCTGTTTTTT.

This clonotype was observed at least ten times. The CDR3 spells CASSLGGRGKAAGELFF. CDR3 DNA: TGTGCCAGCAGCTTAGGTGGGAGGGGTAAGGCCGCCGGGGAGCTGTTTTTT. The gene calls are TRBV7-8 and TRBJ2-2, with 7 bases fitting TRBD2. Germline V gene sequence: CDR1 SGHVS, CDR2 FQNEAQ. The CDR3 sequence is 17 residues long. The J segment lost 6 bases and the V segment lost 1 base, leaving 11 bases of the junction unmatched.

In its sample, this clonotype was seen a few times. The chain recombines TRBV19 with TRBJ1-5, with 10 positions matching TRBD1. J was trimmed by 1 base and V by 6 bases; bases with no gene match: 6. Germline V gene sequence: CDR1 LNHDA, CDR2 SQIVND (reference sequence). The CDR3 runs to 16 residues. The CDR3 DNA follows: TGTGCCAGTAGGCGGGACAGGGGAGCCAGCAATCAGCCCCAGCATTTT. This translates into CASRRDRGASNQPQHF.